These 30 T cell receptor beta chains were all obtained from the same sample, sequenced in a study of response to subunit inactivated influenza vaccine. Each CDR3 protein is one row after TCRdb ran MiXCR on the RT-PCR reads. The table shows hundreds of thousands of distinct CDR3 sequences, with around 20% occurring only once. The source material was PBMCs from blood, sampled about 19 months after vaccination. The receptors stem from a man aged 45-69 years who received an inactivated influenza vaccine.

This clonotype was recorded at least ten times. A read error may account for a junction end that differs from germline. This chain links TRBV7-9 with TRBJ1-2, with D perhaps matching TRBD1 (5 bases). The CDR3 contains 14 residues. The germline V gene has CDR1 SEHNR and CDR2 FQNEAQ (reference sequence). CDR3: CASSSSGTAYGYTF. CDR3 DNA: TGCGCCAGCAGTTCCTCCGGGACGGCCTATGGCTACACCTTC.

There are a few counts of this clonotype. This chain uses TRBV4-2 with TRBJ2-7, with 7 positions matching TRBD2. Trimming cost V 0 bases and J 4 bases; bases outside gene matches: 6. The CDR3 totals 15 residues. Germline V gives CDR1 LGHNA, CDR2 YNFKEQ. DNA for the CDR3: TGTGCCAGCAGCCAAGACTGGGGGGGGGGGTACGAGCAGTACTTC. Its protein is CASSQDWGGGYEQYF.

This clonotype occurred a few times. The chain couples TRBV7-9 to TRBJ1-2; no clear D gene. Germline V lookup: CDR1 SEHNR, CDR2 FQNEAQ (reference sequence). The CDR3 loop spans 13 amino acids. The germline V and J ends were trimmed by 3 bases and 0 bases, with 5 bases remaining between them. The CDR3 spells CASSFDTNYGYTF. As DNA, the CDR3 is TGTGCCAGCAGCTTTGACACTAACTATGGCTACACCTTC.

This sequence joins TRBV20-1 and TRBJ1-5; the match to TRBD1 covers 12 bases. The CDR3 totals 16 residues. Per germline, CDR1 DFQATT and CDR2 SNEGSKA (reference sequence). Losses at the gene ends were 5 bases for V and 6 bases for J; bases not matched to a gene: 11. The CDR3 loop is CSAVHRDRGLFQPQHF. The DNA of the CDR3 is TGCAGTGCTGTACACCGGGACAGGGGGCTGTTTCAGCCCCAGCATTTT.

This clonotype has more than one count but fewer than ten. The V and J genes are TRBV11-2 and TRBJ1-1; maybe TRBD1 (6 bases). There are 13 residues in the CDR3. Trimming removed 6 bases from V and 3 bases from J, with 11 bases in between. Germline CDR1 reads SGHAT; CDR2 reads FQNNGV. The CDR3 is CASRTQGYTEAFF. CDR3 nucleotides: TGTGCCAGCAGAACACAGGGCTACACTGAAGCTTTCTTT.

This clonotype showed up just a few times. This chain joins TRBV20-1 and TRBJ2-7, with D possibly TRBD2 on 5 matching bases. Germline V lookup: CDR1 DFQATT, CDR2 SNEGSKA (reference sequence). Trimming left V 6 bases short and J 0 bases short, with 18 bases between. The CDR3 spans 15 residues. The CDR3 bases are TGCAGTGCCCGAGGGCCCACATTAAGCTCCTACGAGCAGTACTTC. Translation gives CSARGPTLSSYEQYF.

In its sample, this clonotype was seen many times. V gene TRBV20-1 combines with J gene TRBJ1-5; TRBD1 aligns across 8 bases. Trimming took 2 bases from V and 7 from J; bases not matched to a gene: 4. This CDR3 is built from 13 residues. The germline gives CDR1 DFQATT, CDR2 SNEGSKA (reference sequence). CDR3 nucleotides: TGCAGTGCTAGACCGACAGGGGCCCAGCCCCAGCATTTT. Encoded protein: CSARPTGAQPQHF.

The sample holds one count of this clonotype. An end of the junction does not agree with germline; a read error may underlie this. The CDR3 DNA reads as TGCAGCGTGGAAGGGCAGGGATACGAGCAGTACTTC. It specifies CSVEGQGYEQYF. This chain joins TRBV29-1 and TRBJ2-7, with D possibly TRBD1 on 5 matching bases. CDR3 length equals 12 residues. Per germline, CDR1 SQVTM and CDR2 ANQGSEA.

V and J are TRBV4-1 and TRBJ2-2; D gene ambiguous. The germline V gene encodes CDR1 MGHRA and CDR2 YSYEKL. The CDR3 has 15 residues. V dropped 1 base and J dropped 4 bases, with 10 bases sitting between them. The CDR3 sequence: CASSQGPVSTGELFF. The CDR3 DNA follows: TGCGCCAGCAGCCAAGGCCCTGTTAGCACCGGGGAGCTGTTTTTT.

This clonotype showed up many times. CDR3 region: CSVRTGGNQPQHF. CDR3 nucleotides: TGCAGCGTCAGGACAGGGGGAAATCAGCCCCAGCATTTT. The rearrangement joins TRBV29-1 to TRBJ1-5, with 10 bases aligning to TRBD1. V was clipped by 6 bases and J by 4 bases; unmatched bases: 3. Germline assignment: CDR1 SQVTM and CDR2 ANQGSEA. The CDR3 spans 13 residues.

The chain couples TRBV10-3 to TRBJ1-3; no clear D gene. V lost 4 bases to trimming and J lost 1 base, with 8 bases between them. This CDR3 comprises 14 residues. CDR1 is ENHRY, CDR2 SYGVKD, per germline. CDR3 sequence reads: CAISGRGSGNTIYF. The CDR3 bases are TGTGCCATCAGTGGTCGAGGTTCTGGAAACACCATATATTTT.

This clonotype was counted only a few times. This chain uses TRBV7-2 with TRBJ2-7; 7 bases agree with TRBD1. Germline V lookup: CDR1 SGHTA, CDR2 FQGNSA. This CDR3 comprises 13 residues. After removal of 8 bases from V and 3 bases from J, the junction contained 7 bases not matched to a gene. CDR3 bases: TGTGCCAGCGGGACAGTCTCGTTCTACGAGCAGTACTTC. Amino acid sequence: CASGTVSFYEQYF.

The chain links TRBV3-1 to TRBJ1-3; D is unclear. The CDR3 sequence is 15 residues long. The germline V and J ends were trimmed by 5 bases and 4 bases, with 15 bases remaining between them. From germline, CDR1 is LGHDT and CDR2 YNNKEL (reference sequence). This CDR3 is CASSETLMAGNTIYF. CDR3 nucleotides: TGTGCCAGCAGCGAAACGCTTATGGCCGGAAACACCATATATTTT. Drawing the rest from reference TRBV3-1 and TRBJ1-3, the complete variable domain is DTAVSQTPKYLVTQMGNDKSIKCEQNLGHDTMYWYKQDSKKFLKIMFSYNNKELIINETVPNRFSPKSPDKAHLNLHINSLELGDSAVYFCASSETLMAGNTIYFGEGSWLTVV.

Only a few counts were recorded for this clonotype. The rearrangement links TRBV4-3 to TRBJ1-6; 7 nucleotides agree with TRBD1. Germline CDR1 LGHNA, CDR2 YSLEER. The CDR3 contains 16 residues. J gave up 2 bases and V 4 bases, and 5 bases lay outside the gene matches. The CDR3: CASSLRGGAYNSPLHF. DNA for the CDR3: TGCGCCAGCAGCCTCAGGGGGGGCGCCTATAATTCACCCCTCCACTTT.

This clonotype was observed once. The rearrangement joins TRBV7-2 to TRBJ1-2; no definite D call. With 7 bases removed from V and 4 bases from J, the gap between germline ends came to 19 bases. Germline values: CDR1 SGHTA, CDR2 FQGNSA. The CDR3 is made up of 15 amino acids. The CDR3 sequence: CASTLTMLGFYGYTF. DNA of the CDR3: TGTGCCAGCACCCTAACTATGTTAGGGTTCTATGGCTACACCTTC.

This clonotype was seen only a few times. The chain employs TRBV6-5 and TRBJ1-2; D gene uncertain. The germline V gene has CDR1 MNHEY and CDR2 SVGAGI. This CDR3 contains 12 residues. With 6 bases removed from V and 8 bases from J, the gap between germline ends came to 13 bases. The CDR3 here is CASSQEGDGYTF. The CDR3 bases are TGTGCCAGCAGCCAAGAGGGTGACGGCTACACCTTC.

There are a few counts of this clonotype. The rearrangement links TRBV9 to TRBJ2-3; 10 nucleotides match TRBD1. The V gene's germline CDR1 is SGDLS and CDR2 YYNGEE. This CDR3 has 15 residues. J gave up 3 bases and V 7 bases, and 8 bases lay outside the gene matches. Written as DNA, the CDR3 is TGTGCCAGCTCGAGTGGGGGACAGGGGACAGATACGCAGTATTTT. This sequence encodes CASSSGGQGTDTQYF.

The chain uses TRBV5-1 and TRBJ1-6, with D tentatively TRBD1 (6 bases). This CDR3 region has 17 residues. V dropped 0 bases and J dropped 0 bases, with 10 bases sitting between them. Germline lookup yields CDR1 SGHRS and CDR2 YFSETQ. CDR3 amino acids: CASSLVTGRSYNSPLHF. In DNA form, the CDR3 reads TGCGCCAGCAGCTTGGTGACAGGACGCTCCTATAATTCACCCCTCCACTTT.

This clonotype was recorded many times. The chain is built from TRBV20-1 and TRBJ1-5; D is uncertain. Per germline, CDR1 DFQATT and CDR2 SNEGSKA (reference sequence). The CDR3 covers 12 residues. Trimming cost V 0 bases and J 7 bases, with 7 bases left between them. CDR3 residues: CSARDRAQPQHF. The CDR3 nucleotides are TGCAGTGCTAGAGATCGGGCCCAGCCCCAGCATTTT.

This clonotype has just a few counts. The chain uses TRBV6-5 and TRBJ1-2; D remains ambiguous. The germline gives CDR1 MNHEY, CDR2 SVGAGI. This CDR3 is built from 15 residues. V dropped 2 bases and J dropped 7 bases, with 17 bases sitting between them. The CDR3 sequence is CASSYIGPSRGGYTF. DNA of the CDR3: TGTGCCAGCAGTTACATCGGGCCGTCCCGGGGTGGCTACACCTTC.

The genes are TRBV5-4 and TRBJ1-6; D uncertain. The germline gives CDR1 SGHNT, CDR2 YYREEE (reference sequence). V dropped 1 base and J dropped 6 bases, with 11 bases sitting between them. The CDR3 contains 15 residues. The CDR3 region is CASSLNTQANSPLHF. CDR3 sequence (DNA): TGTGCCAGCAGCTTGAACACCCAAGCTAATTCACCCCTCCACTTT.

There are a few counts of this clonotype. The gene calls are TRBV12-3 or TRBV12-4 and TRBJ2-7; 9 nucleotides line up with TRBD1. The junction had 10 bases not matched to a gene; V was cut back by 6 bases and J by 7 bases. The CDR3 is 14 amino acids. The CDR3 DNA sequence: TGTGCCAGCAGCCGGACAGGGGCCGTCCCGGAGCAGTACTTC. Translating it yields CASSRTGAVPEQYF.

This clonotype turned up a few times. V and J are TRBV6-2 or TRBV6-3 and TRBJ1-5; 8 bases are a match to TRBD1. The junction had 8 bases not matched to a gene; V was cut back by 4 bases and J by 6 bases. This CDR3 region has 15 residues. CDR1 MNHEY and CDR2 SVGEGT come from the germline V gene. This CDR3 reads CASSFPDRAGQPQHF. Here the CDR3 DNA reads TGTGCCAGCAGTTTCCCGGACAGGGCCGGTCAGCCCCAGCATTTT.

The V and J genes are TRBV7-2 and TRBJ1-3; TRBD1 aligns across 7 bases. This CDR3 comprises 15 residues. V shed 2 bases, J shed 3 bases, and the junction held 4 bases outside the gene matches. Per the germline V gene, CDR1 is SGHTA and CDR2 is FQGNSA. The CDR3, as DNA: TGTGCCAGCAGCTTAAACAGGGGAGGTGGAAACACCATATATTTT. It codes for CASSLNRGGGNTIYF.

The CDR3 protein is CASSQGGRVVNTEAFF. CDR3 bases: TGTGCCAGCAGCCAAGGGGGCAGGGTCGTGAACACTGAAGCTTTCTTT. V is TRBV3-1 and J is TRBJ1-1, with D possibly TRBD1 on 5 matching bases. There are 16 residues in the CDR3. CDR1 is LGHDT, CDR2 YNNKEL, per germline (reference sequence). The V end was cut by 1 base, the J end by 0 bases, with 12 bases between.

The table lists this clonotype with many counts. This sequence joins TRBV5-1 and TRBJ2-4; TRBD2 is a possible D gene (5 bases). The CDR3 is 12 residues long. Germline V CDR1 and CDR2: SGHRS, YFSETQ. Trimming shortened V by 3 bases and J by 6 bases, and 7 bases separated the two germline ends. The CDR3: CASSSEGNIQYF. The CDR3 DNA sequence: TGCGCCAGCAGCTCTGAGGGAAACATTCAGTACTTC. Based on the CDR3 plus reference TRBV5-1 and TRBJ2-4, the full variable domain is KAGVTQTPRYLIKTRGQQVTLSCSPISGHRSVSWYQQTPGQGLQFLFEYFSETQRNKGNFPGRFSGRQFSNSRSEMNVSTLELGDSALYLCASSSEGNIQYFGAGTRLSVL.

CDR3 DNA: TGTGCCAGCACTTGGGACAGAGAGCAGTTCTTC. It is translated as CASTWDREQFF. V usage is TRBV6-2 or TRBV6-3 and J usage is TRBJ2-1; 7 bases agree with TRBD1. With 7 bases clipped from V and 10 bases from J, the junction kept 4 bases outside the gene matches. The CDR3 has 11 amino acids. Germline loops: CDR1 MNHEY, CDR2 SVGEGT.

This rearrangement joins TRBV20-1 to TRBJ1-5; D is undetermined. The CDR3 contains 15 residues. Trimming left V 5 bases short and J 1 base short, with 15 bases between. Looked up from germline, CDR1 is DFQATT and CDR2 is SNEGSKA (reference sequence). The CDR3 region is CSAVSSLESNQPQHF. The CDR3 DNA follows: TGCAGTGCTGTCTCATCGCTCGAGAGCAATCAGCCCCAGCATTTT.

To note about this clonotype: It may be a read error: a sequence one base away is much more abundant. In nucleotides, the CDR3 is TGCAGTGCCCGCAGGGGACACAATCAGACCCAGCATTTT. Translation gives CSARRGHNQTQHF. The genes are TRBV20-1 and TRBJ1-5; D is perhaps TRBD1 (6 bases). The CDR3 runs 13 residues. Per the germline V gene, CDR1 is DFQATT and CDR2 is SNEGSKA (reference sequence).

This clonotype was detected a few times. The V call is TRBV4-2, the J call TRBJ2-1; D might be TRBD1 (6 bases). V was pared by 4 bases and J by 3 bases, with 10 bases between. Per germline, CDR1 LGHNA and CDR2 YNFKEQ. The CDR3 extends over 14 amino acids. The DNA for the CDR3 is TGTGCCAGCAGCCCTCGGGACAACTACAATGAGCAGTTCTTC. Its translation: CASSPRDNYNEQFF.